This TCR beta chain derives from a study of CD8+ T cells in alopecia areata. Overall study context: Twice a day, 5 to 10 mg of oral tofacitinib was administered to treated patients. General study points: Against the mouse data, patients shared TCRs less clearly, possibly for HLA reasons.

To note about this clone: Antigen: not known.

The CDR3 runs 12 residues. The V end lost 5 bases, the J end lost 4 bases, and 8 bases lay between the germline ends. CDR1 is MNHNY and CDR2 is SVGAGI in the germline V gene (reference sequence). Extracted RNA was reverse transcribed into cDNA, the sequencing template. TCRdb's table, derived via immunoSEQ multiplex PCR, lists solely in-frame clones and lacks some. Of approximately 150,000 clones listed, 65% to 75% are singletons. PBMCs provided sorted CD4+ and CD8+ T cells. Sequenced here: CD8+ T cells sorted from blood, sampled at week 0. The chain carries TRBV6-6 and TRBJ2-5, with no clear D. This TCR came from a human donor with alopecia areata. This CDR3 is CASSLSPETQYF. CDR3 sequence (DNA): TGTGCCAGCAGTCTGTCCCCAGAGACCCAGTACTTC.